Sequencing of this T cell receptor (beta chain) was carried out in a study of blood T cell repertoires in COVID-19. For the study at large: PBMCs, B-cell-depleted T cells, or T cells were the source of the cDNA or gDNA that made up the material.

The V gene end was trimmed by 6 bases and the J gene end by 5 bases; junction bases not matched to a gene: 7. CDR1 and CDR2 from the germline V gene are MNHEY and SVGAGI. CDR3 length equals 15 residues. As handled by the study authors: Amplification of reference gene primers provided the estimated nucleated cell counts. Profiling relied on immunoSEQ multiplex PCR, and the TCRdb table lists in-frame clones only, not all of them. V, J and clone size derive from that table, while D and trimming were established from the DNA sequence. The sample has 100,000 to 150,000 clones, approximately 74% seen once.

The J gene is TRBJ2-5, the V gene TRBV6-5; the match to TRBD2 covers 12 bases. The source of this sequence is a man aged 80 or over with COVID-19, enrolled during active disease. Source material: peripheral blood. CDR3 sequence (DNA): TGTGCCAGCAGCCTCGGACTAGCGGGATCGGAGACCCAGTACTTC. This sequence encodes CASSLGLAGSETQYF.